This T cell receptor (beta chain) stems from a study of CXCR3-negative and CXCR3-positive naive CD8 T cells (dated by TCRdb to about 2019). General notes on the study: About 150 million TRB reads were obtained in total, roughly 1.5 +/- 0.3 million reads per library. Diversity and physicochemical repertoire analyses were performed on some 10 donors pooled from two independent experiments. TRBV-TRBJ cluster analysis included naive subsets from 5 donors and memory cells from 3 donors.

To note about this clonotype: Its binding antigen is unknown.

The sample was run on a NextSeq 550. The Human TCR Profiling Kit (MiLaboratory) was used to make UMI-labeled 5' RACE TRB cDNA libraries. cDNA synthesis used the entire amount of extracted RNA, and PCR amplification then used the entire amount of cDNA produced. Libraries were prepared in parallel with an identical number of PCR cycles. As for how the authors treated the data: With a requirement of at least two reads per UMI, MIGEC and MiXCR extracted about 50,000 +/- 10,000 unique UMI-labeled TRB cDNA molecules per library. On average, approximately 40,000 +/- 10,000 functional in-frame TRB CDR3 nucleotide clonotypes lacking stop codons were found per library. After each sample was downsampled to 5000 UMI-labeled TRB molecules, VDJtools was used to calculate diversity metrics such as normalized Shannon-Wiener and Chao1. VDJtools computed clonotype-size-weighted physicochemical properties of the central five CDR3 residues: interaction energy, strength, volume and Kidera factor 4. After reprocessing by TCRdb, each CDR3 protein sequence is one entry, and no DNA is given. TCRdb's processing, not the study's, gives the V and J calls here. In this sample's table one finds tens of thousands of distinct CDR3 sequences. The ten largest clones take up approximately 0.99% of the sample.

Each CD8+ T cell subset was flow-sorted in triplicate, with under 350,000 cells per subset placed directly into RLT lysis buffer. To keep memory contaminants out, a stringent definition of naive CD8+ T cells was applied: CD45RO-CCR7+CD27+CD95-. Peripheral blood mononuclear cells were isolated from buffy coats by standard density gradient centrifugation. Naive CXCR3-negative and CXCR3-positive CD8+ T cells were flow-sorted on a FACSAria III. Total RNA was extracted from sorted cells using an RNeasy Mini Kit. CDR1 SGHVS and CDR2 FNYEAQ are derived from the germline V gene. The CDR3 starts with the cysteine, ends with the phenylalanine, and has 16 residues. No DNA sequence was recorded. The full study reports these points: CXCR3 expression partially decreased after cryopreservation, so most assays used freshly isolated PBMCs. Surface CD5, linked to self-reactivity in mice, was comparable between naive subsets; TCR interaction strength was therefore also inferred from TRB CDR3 physicochemical properties. TRB CDR3s from CXCR3-positive naive cells showed higher hydrophobicity (lower Kidera factor 4), lower energy, and higher strength and volume indices than CXCR3-negative naive cells. Naive CXCR3-negative and CXCR3-positive cells from the same donor showed similar TRBV-TRBJ usage, whereas memory cells showed distinct patterns. Repertoire diversity was comparably high in both naive subsets but much lower in memory CD8+ T cells.

This sequence originates from a human donor in good health. Some clones in this sample may be carry-over from other donors' samples. The V gene is TRBV7-6 and the J gene is TRBJ2-1; TCRdb designates TRBD1, a call that cannot be tested without DNA. The source material was naive CXCR3- CD8+ T cells from blood. The sample's cell subset or site label is to be understood as: CD45RO-CCR7+CD27+CD95- naive CD8+ T cells lacking CXCR3 (TNR3-). CDR3 loop: CASSSRDRPPYNEQFF.